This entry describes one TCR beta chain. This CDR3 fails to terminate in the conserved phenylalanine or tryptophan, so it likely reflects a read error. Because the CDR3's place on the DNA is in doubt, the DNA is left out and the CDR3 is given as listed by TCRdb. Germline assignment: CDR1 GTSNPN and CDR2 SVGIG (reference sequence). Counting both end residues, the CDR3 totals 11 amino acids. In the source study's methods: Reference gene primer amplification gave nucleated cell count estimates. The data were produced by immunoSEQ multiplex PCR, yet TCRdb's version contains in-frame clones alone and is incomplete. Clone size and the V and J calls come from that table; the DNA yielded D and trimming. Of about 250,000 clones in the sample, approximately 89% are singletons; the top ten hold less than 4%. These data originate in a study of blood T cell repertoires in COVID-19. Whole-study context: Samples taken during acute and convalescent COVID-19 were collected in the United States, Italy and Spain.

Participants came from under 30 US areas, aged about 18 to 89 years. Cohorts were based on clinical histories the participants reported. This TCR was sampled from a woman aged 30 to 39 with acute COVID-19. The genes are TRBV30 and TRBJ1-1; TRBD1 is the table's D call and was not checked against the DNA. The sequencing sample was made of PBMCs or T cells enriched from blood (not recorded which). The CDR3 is CAWSEGDGLVS.